These 25 T cell receptor beta chains originate from one sample sequenced in a study of shared clonotypes between healthy human individuals. Profiling relied on immunoSEQ multiplex PCR, and the TCRdb table lists in-frame clones only, not all of them. The table shows about 1.5 million clones, with more than 95% occurring only once. The sequenced sample was naive CD4+ T cells sorted from blood. Noted subset: CD45RA+ positively selected. The receptors stem from a man in his thirties or forties in good health.

The rearrangement links TRBV5-4 to TRBJ1-1; D call uncertain. The germline V gene has CDR1 SGHNT and CDR2 YYREEE (reference sequence). The V end was cut by 2 bases, the J end by 2 bases, with 10 bases between. This CDR3 contains 14 residues. CDR3 sequence (DNA): TGTGCCAGCAGCTTTCCTCTGAGTAACACTGAAGCTTTCTTT. This gives the protein CASSFPLSNTEAFF.

The chain couples TRBV2 to TRBJ1-2, with D unresolved. The CDR3 is 13 residues long. The germline V and J ends were trimmed by 9 bases and 5 bases, with 16 bases remaining between them. Per germline, CDR1 SNHLY and CDR2 FYNNEI. The CDR3, as DNA: TGTGCCAGTAACTACCCTTTGGAGTATGGCTACACCTTC. Translated: CASNYPLEYGYTF.

The V call is TRBV5-1, the J call TRBJ2-1; the match to TRBD1 covers 7 bases. The V and J ends lost 0 bases and 8 bases, in that order; junction bases with no gene match: 8. The germline V gene encodes CDR1 SGHRS and CDR2 YFSETQ. This CDR3 has 15 residues. The CDR3 protein is CASSLDRQGGDEQFF. In DNA, the CDR3 is TGCGCCAGCAGCTTGGACCGACAGGGCGGCGATGAGCAGTTCTTC.

The gene calls are TRBV5-4 and TRBJ1-1, with TRBD1 matching over 9 bases. From germline, CDR1 is SGHNT and CDR2 YYREEE (reference sequence). The CDR3 covers 14 residues. The V gene end was trimmed by 4 bases and the J gene end by 3 bases; junction bases not matched to a gene: 4. CDR3 DNA: TGTGCCAGCAGCCTTGACAGGGGGTACACTGAAGCTTTCTTT. Translated: CASSLDRGYTEAFF.

To note about this clone: Different DNA sequences within this sample yield the same CDR3. The chain carries TRBV5-1 and TRBJ2-7; 11 nucleotides line up with TRBD2. This CDR3 region has 14 residues. The J segment lost 2 bases and the V segment lost 7 bases, leaving 5 bases of the junction unmatched. Per germline, CDR1 SGHRS and CDR2 YFSETQ. This CDR3 reads CASSLAGGTYEQYF. DNA for the CDR3: TGCGCCAGCTCCTTAGCGGGAGGGACCTACGAGCAGTACTTC.

This rearrangement joins TRBV28 to TRBJ2-3; no firm D call. Trimming shortened V by 7 bases and J by 2 bases, and 7 bases separated the two germline ends. Germline CDR1 MDHEN, CDR2 SYDVKM. The CDR3 sequence is 12 residues long. CDR3 loop: CASKDSTDTQYF. The CDR3 DNA reads as TGTGCCAGCAAAGACTCCACAGATACGCAGTATTTT.

The genes are TRBV7-3 and TRBJ2-1; D is perhaps TRBD1 (6 bases). The CDR3 runs to 14 residues. CDR1 and CDR2 from the germline V gene are SGHTA and FQGTGA. V was clipped by 5 bases and J by 4 bases, with 12 bases between them. CDR3 sequence (DNA): TGTGCCAGCAGCGTTGGACAGTTATACAATGAGCAGTTCTTC. Amino acid sequence: CASSVGQLYNEQFF.

The V call is TRBV10-2, the J call TRBJ2-7; the D gene is possibly TRBD2 (6 bases). The CDR3 consists of 13 residues. Trimming took off 3 bases at V and 3 bases at J, with 9 bases between the two ends. Looked up from germline, CDR1 is WSHSY and CDR2 is SAAADI. DNA of the CDR3: TGCGCCAGCAGTGAATGGCGGGACTACGAGCAGTACTTC. It specifies CASSEWRDYEQYF.

This sequence joins TRBV27 and TRBJ1-1; 8 bases are shared with TRBD1. The germline gives CDR1 MNHEY, CDR2 SMNVEV (reference sequence). The CDR3 covers 16 residues. V gave up 5 bases and J gave up 1 base; unmatched junction bases: 9. CDR3 sequence reads: CASSLGQGVGNTEAFF. Written as DNA, the CDR3 is TGTGCCAGCAGTCTAGGACAGGGCGTGGGGAACACTGAAGCTTTCTTT.

This rearrangement joins TRBV5-4 to TRBJ2-7, with 16 bases aligning to TRBD2. Trimming removed 3 bases from V and 4 bases from J; junction bases left unmatched: 4. The CDR3 consists of 16 residues. Germline V CDR1 and CDR2: SGHNT, YYREEE (reference sequence). DNA for the CDR3: TGTGCCAGCAGCTACGGGACTAGCGGGAGGGCGTACGAGCAGTACTTC. Its protein is CASSYGTSGRAYEQYF.

Worth noting for this clone: The sample has other DNA sequences that encode this CDR3 too. The V and J genes are TRBV9 and TRBJ1-3, with a weak D call TRBD1 (5 bases). The CDR3 sequence is 15 residues long. V shed 0 bases and J shed 2 bases, with 9 bases lying between them. Germline V gives CDR1 SGDLS, CDR2 YYNGEE. Written as DNA, the CDR3 is TGTGCCAGCAGCGTAGCTCAGGGACCTGGAAACACCATATATTTT. Translated: CASSVAQGPGNTIYF.

This chain uses TRBV5-1 with TRBJ2-7; 14 bases line up with TRBD2. The CDR3 is made up of 17 amino acids. Germline V lookup: CDR1 SGHRS, CDR2 YFSETQ. The J segment lost 9 bases and the V segment lost 0 bases, leaving 11 bases of the junction unmatched. CDR3 bases: TGCGCCAGCAGCTTGGCCCGACGACTAGCGGGAGGGCCGGGGCAGTACTTC. Protein sequence: CASSLARRLAGGPGQYF.

The chain couples TRBV28 to TRBJ2-7, with TRBD1 matching 10 bases. This CDR3 is built from 19 residues. After removal of 6 bases from V and 0 bases from J, the junction contained 17 bases not matched to a gene. Germline CDR1 MDHEN, CDR2 SYDVKM. Written as DNA, the CDR3 is TGTGCCAGCAGCATTCGTCTCTTCTTTGGACAGGGGGGCTCCTACGAGCAGTACTTC. Translating gives CASSIRLFFGQGGSYEQYF.

This clone was recorded only once. The V gene is TRBV5-6, the J gene TRBJ2-1; TRBD2 is a possible D gene (6 bases). The CDR3 is 15 residues long. Per the germline V gene, CDR1 is SGHDT and CDR2 is YYEEEE. Trimming took 3 bases from V and 7 from J, leaving 17 bases between them. CDR3 loop: CASSSPGLATNEQFF. In DNA, the CDR3 is TGTGCCAGCAGCTCCCCGGGGCTAGCGACGAATGAGCAGTTCTTC.

The V call is TRBV5-6, the J call TRBJ2-7, with D maybe TRBD2 (6 bases). Looked up from germline, CDR1 is SGHDT and CDR2 is YYEEEE. The CDR3 runs 16 residues. Trimming shortened V by 4 bases and J by 2 bases, and 19 bases separated the two germline ends. Written as DNA, the CDR3 is TGTGCCAGCAGCCCCGGAGGGAGGCGGGGAGCCTACGAGCAGTACTTC. It yields the protein CASSPGGRRGAYEQYF.

This chain links TRBV7-3 with TRBJ2-1; D unresolved. CDR3 size: 13 residues. V lost 4 bases and J lost 6, with 10 bases in between. Per germline, CDR1 SGHTA and CDR2 FQGTGA. CDR3 residues: CASSSRMGNEQFF. DNA for the CDR3: TGTGCCAGCAGCTCCCGGATGGGCAATGAGCAGTTCTTC.

This clone was picked up one time. The V gene is TRBV6-6, the J gene TRBJ1-3; D unresolved. CDR1 is MNHNY, CDR2 SVGAGI, per germline (reference sequence). The CDR3 runs 11 residues. Trimming shortened V by 6 bases and J by 8 bases, and 8 bases separated the two germline ends. The CDR3 sequence: CASRSKDTIYF. The DNA for the CDR3 is TGTGCCAGCAGGTCCAAGGACACCATATATTTT.

The chain links TRBV2 to TRBJ1-1, with no clear D. Germline CDR1 and CDR2: SNHLY and FYNNEI. The CDR3 has 15 amino acids. Between the trimmed V and J ends, which lost 2 bases and 4 bases, there was a span of 14 bases. Here the CDR3 reads CASSERTGLVTEAFF. The CDR3 region has the DNA TGTGCCAGCAGTGAACGGACGGGTTTGGTCACTGAAGCTTTCTTT.

The gene calls are TRBV9 and TRBJ1-3, with D unresolved. Germline assignment: CDR1 SGDLS and CDR2 YYNGEE. Trimming left V 3 bases short and J 4 bases short, with 11 bases between. The CDR3 has 14 amino acids. CDR3 sequence (DNA): TGTGCCAGCAGCGGGACGATAGGGGGAAACACCATATATTTT. It specifies CASSGTIGGNTIYF. The full variable domain, with the rest looked up from reference TRBV9 and TRBJ1-3, is DSGVTQTPKHLITATGQRVTLRCSPRSGDLSVYWYQQSLDQGLQFLIQYYNGEERAKGNILERFSAQQFPDLHSELNLSSLELGDSALYFCASSGTIGGNTIYFGEGSWLTVV.

The chain combines TRBV28 with TRBJ1-4, with 9 positions matching TRBD1. The CDR3 totals 14 residues. Germline CDR1 and CDR2: MDHEN and SYDVKM. The J segment lost 6 bases and the V segment lost 10 bases, leaving 9 bases of the junction unmatched. The CDR3 sequence is CATTSGTGYEKLFF. The CDR3 DNA follows: TGTGCCACCACCTCCGGGACAGGGTATGAAAAACTGTTTTTT.

The chain joins TRBV5-6 to TRBJ2-5, with D possibly TRBD1 on 5 matching bases. Per germline, CDR1 SGHDT and CDR2 YYEEEE. V was shortened by 4 bases and J by 7 bases, with 20 bases between the two germline ends. The CDR3 sequence is 15 residues long. The DNA for the CDR3 is TGTGCCAGCAGCGCGAGCACAGGCCCCCCCAGGACCCAGTACTTC. It is translated as CASSASTGPPRTQYF.

The J gene is TRBJ2-3, the V gene TRBV7-2, with 7 bases lining up with TRBD1. The J segment lost 0 bases and the V segment lost 6 bases, leaving 6 bases of the junction unmatched. The CDR3 is 15 amino acids. CDR1 and CDR2 from the germline V gene are SGHTA and FQGNSA. CDR3 DNA sequence: TGTGCCAGCAGTCAAACAGGGGCGAGCACAGATACGCAGTATTTT. This gives the protein CASSQTGASTDTQYF.

The chain joins TRBV6-5 to TRBJ2-3; the match to TRBD1 covers 10 bases. The ends lost 5 bases at V and 1 base at J; junction bases unmatched: 3. The germline V gene encodes CDR1 MNHEY and CDR2 SVGAGI. The CDR3 has 15 amino acids. In nucleotides, the CDR3 is TGTGCCAGCAGTCGGGACAGGGGAGGCACAGATACGCAGTATTTT. It encodes CASSRDRGGTDTQYF.

The chain combines TRBV19 with TRBJ2-7; tentative D call: TRBD2 (5 bases). CDR1 is LNHDA and CDR2 is SQIVND in the germline V gene (reference sequence). The V end lost 4 bases, the J end lost 2 bases, and 12 bases lay between the germline ends. The CDR3 has 14 residues. CDR3 amino acids: CASSRSAGPYEQYF. The CDR3 coding sequence is TGTGCCAGTAGTAGGAGCGCGGGTCCCTACGAGCAGTACTTC.

This clone has just one count. The chain recombines TRBV29-1 with TRBJ1-3, with 7 bases matching TRBD1. The CDR3 covers 14 residues. Germline CDR1 and CDR2: SQVTM and ANQGSEA. V lost 8 bases and J lost 0; bases outside the gene matches: 7. The CDR3 bases are TGCAGCCGCTCGGGACAGCTCTCTGGAAACACCATATATTTT. Amino acids: CSRSGQLSGNTIYF.